Reported below is one TCR beta chain. Using immunoSEQ multiplex PCR, the repertoire was profiled, and TCRdb retains in-frame clones only, with some absent. Counted here are 15,000 to 20,000 clones, about four fifths occurring once; the ten biggest clones make up around 4%. This sample was taken from a study of OX40 agonist ivuxolimab in advanced cancers. The overall study: Subjects had a mean age of around 63 years, with a range of roughly 20 to 79; just over 80% were male. In three patients, partial responses were observed, one with hepatocellular carcinoma and two with cutaneous melanoma.

Trimming pared 7 bases from V and 3 bases from J, leaving 16 bases between. The germline V gene encodes CDR1 LGHNT and CDR2 FRNRAP. The CDR3 is made up of 15 amino acids. This sequence joins TRBV12-5 and TRBJ1-3, with a weak D call TRBD1 (5 bases). This specimen was CD4+ or CD8+ T cells sorted from blood, taken in a trial of the OX40 agonist ivuxolimab. The source of this sequence is an adult with an advanced solid tumor such as melanoma, head and neck, liver or kidney cancer. The CDR3 here is CASAPGGVGGNTIYF. Here the CDR3 DNA reads TGTGCTAGTGCCCCCGGGGGAGTCGGTGGAAACACCATATATTTT.